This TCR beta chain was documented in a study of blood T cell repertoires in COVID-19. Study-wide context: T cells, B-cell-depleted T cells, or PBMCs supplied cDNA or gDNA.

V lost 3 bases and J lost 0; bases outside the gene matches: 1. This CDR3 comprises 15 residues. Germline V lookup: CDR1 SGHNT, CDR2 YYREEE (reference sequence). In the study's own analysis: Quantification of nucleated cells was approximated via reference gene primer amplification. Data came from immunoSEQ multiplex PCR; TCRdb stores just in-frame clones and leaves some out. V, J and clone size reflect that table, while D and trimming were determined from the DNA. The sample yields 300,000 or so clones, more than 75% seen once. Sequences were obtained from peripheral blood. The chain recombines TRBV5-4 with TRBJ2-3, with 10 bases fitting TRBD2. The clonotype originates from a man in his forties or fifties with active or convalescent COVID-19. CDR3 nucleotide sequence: TGTGCCAGCAGCTCGACTAGCGGGAGCACAGATACGCAGTATTTT. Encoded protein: CASSSTSGSTDTQYF.